The T cell receptor (beta chain) described here comes from a study of beta chain features in type 1 diabetes. General observations from the study: Across all four CD4+ subsets, people with type 1 diabetes showed modestly shorter TCRB CDR3s. A pattern of fewer insertions and more deletions at VDJ junctions was seen in type 1 diabetes patients. PCR might preferentially amplify shorter templates, equally in patients and controls. Patients showed naive, central memory and Treg TCRB repertoires that appeared more similar than those of healthy donors.

The length of the CDR3 is 15 residues. CDR1 SGHTA and CDR2 FQGTGA come from the germline V gene. V gave up 9 bases and J gave up 0 bases, with 18 bases separating them. With respect to this clone: Its matching antigen is unknown.

Reverse transcribing all isolated RNA meant expressed TCRB transcripts were sequenced. Read counts averaged approximately 3.5 million for samples of naive, central memory and regulatory T cells. TCRdb's copy holds only in-frame clones and misses some; the assay was immunoSEQ multiplex PCR. The repertoire includes about 160,000 clones, approximately 8.7% of them detected once, and around 0.64% sits in the top ten. This rearrangement joins TRBV7-3 to TRBJ2-7; possible D gene TRBD2, 5 bases. Sample: central memory CD4+ T cells from blood. The source of this sequence is a woman in her twenties or thirties with type 1 diabetes. The CDR3 bases are TGTGCCAGTGCCAATGGACTCATGAGCTCCTACGAGCAGTACTTC. Translating it yields CASANGLMSSYEQYF.